Each of the 31 T cell receptor beta chains below was sequenced from the same sample in a study of graft-versus-host responses after intestinal transplantation. Antigens of these TCRs are unknown. Assay: immunoSEQ multiplex PCR; the TCRdb copy retains only in-frame clones and omits some. The sample includes 70,000 or so clones, roughly 84% seen only once; the top ten take 0.39%. Sequenced material: unstimulated CD4+ T cells sorted from spleen or lymph node cells, taken before transplant. All receptors come from a human donor who was the organ donor for an intestinal transplant.

The rearrangement uses TRBV6-6 and TRBJ1-3, with D possibly matching TRBD1 (5 bases). The germline gives CDR1 MNHNY, CDR2 SVGAGI (reference sequence). The CDR3 is 15 residues long. V was cut by 6 bases and J by 0 bases, with 12 bases left in between. The CDR3 sequence is CASSLDSPSGNTIYF. The DNA for the CDR3 is TGTGCCAGCAGCTTAGACAGTCCCTCTGGAAACACCATATATTTT.

The V call is TRBV6-6, the J call TRBJ2-5; D is unclear. CDR3 length: 16 amino acids. Germline V gene data show CDR1 as MNHNY and CDR2 as SVGAGI (reference sequence). Between the trimmed V and J ends, which lost 2 bases and 2 bases, there was a span of 15 bases. In nucleotides, the CDR3 is TGTGCCAGCAGTTACATATCTAGGCGGTTACAAGAGACCCAGTACTTC. Translating it yields CASSYISRRLQETQYF.

This clone was picked up a small number of times. This chain joins TRBV15 and TRBJ2-7, with 7 bases fitting TRBD1. V dropped 0 bases and J dropped 3; count of bases not matched to a gene: 5. Germline assignment: CDR1 LNHNV and CDR2 YYDKDF (reference sequence). The CDR3 consists of 15 residues. CDR3 protein: CATSRDRGGRYEQYV. Written as DNA, the CDR3 is TGTGCCACCAGCAGAGATCGAGGGGGCCGCTACGAGCAGTACGTC.

The chain links TRBV18 to TRBJ2-5; TRBD1 agrees at 7 bases. This CDR3 contains 14 residues. Germline values: CDR1 KGHSH, CDR2 LQKENI. The ends lost 6 bases at V and 2 bases at J; junction bases unmatched: 6. DNA for the CDR3: TGTGCCAGCTCCCGACAACAGGGGCAAGAGACCCAGTACTTC. It codes for CASSRQQGQETQYF.

The V call is TRBV4-1, the J call TRBJ2-5; TRBD2 agrees at 16 bases. Looked up from germline, CDR1 is MGHRA and CDR2 is YSYEKL. Trimming cost V 4 bases and J 3 bases; bases outside gene matches: 8. This CDR3 region has 18 residues. CDR3 in amino acids: CASSLSGTSGGAEETQYF. The CDR3 nucleotides are TGCGCCAGCAGCCTCTCCGGGACTAGCGGGGGGGCTGAAGAGACCCAGTACTTC.

The chain is built from TRBV7-2 and TRBJ1-5; D unresolved. V gave up 2 bases and J gave up 6 bases, with 14 bases separating them. In germline, CDR1 is SGHTA, CDR2 FQGNSA. This CDR3 has 15 residues. This CDR3 is CASSLYSSSTQPQHF. CDR3 coding DNA: TGTGCCAGCAGCTTATATAGTTCAAGTACTCAGCCCCAGCATTTT. Supplemented by reference TRBV7-2 and TRBJ1-5, the full variable domain reads GAGVSQSPSNKVTEKGKDVELRCDPISGHTALYWYRQSLGQGLEFLIYFQGNSAPDKSGLPSDRFSAERTGGSVSTLTIQRTQQEDSAVYLCASSLYSSSTQPQHFGDGTRLSIL.

This clone was seen only once. CDR3 DNA: TGTGCCAGCAGCTTTTGGGGGGGGTGGAGGAACTATGGCTACACCTTC. As protein: CASSFWGGWRNYGYTF. This chain uses TRBV7-2 with TRBJ1-2; tentatively, D is TRBD1 (5 bases). Germline V gene data show CDR1 as SGHTA and CDR2 as FQGNSA. V shed 3 bases and J shed 2 bases, with 16 bases lying between them. The CDR3 extends over 16 amino acids.

The V gene is TRBV19, the J gene TRBJ1-1; perhaps TRBD1 as D (5 bases). The V gene's germline CDR1 is LNHDA and CDR2 SQIVND (reference sequence). CDR3 length: 15 residues. V dropped 3 bases and J dropped 1 base, with 12 bases sitting between them. This CDR3 reads CASSMAWGGNTEAFF. The CDR3 region has the DNA TGTGCCAGTAGTATGGCGTGGGGCGGGAACACTGAAGCTTTCTTT.

This clone was seen once. Here the CDR3 reads CASSYSVGPPNTEAFF. DNA for the CDR3: TGTGCCAGCAGTTACTCCGTGGGCCCCCCTAACACTGAAGCTTTCTTT. The chain uses TRBV6-5 and TRBJ1-1; no definite D call. V was pared by 0 bases and J by 2 bases, with 13 bases between. Germline values: CDR1 MNHEY, CDR2 SVGAGI. This CDR3 is 16 amino acids long.

The gene calls are TRBV2 and TRBJ1-5; D perhaps matches TRBD1 (6 bases). CDR3 length equals 16 residues. The germline gives CDR1 SNHLY, CDR2 FYNNEI. The V gene lost 2 bases and the J gene lost 4 bases, with 15 bases spanning the gap. CDR3 protein: CASSEQGPGSNQPQHF. The CDR3 nucleotides read TGTGCCAGCAGTGAACAGGGGCCAGGCTCTAATCAGCCCCAGCATTTT.

V usage is TRBV15 and J usage is TRBJ1-4; no reliable D call. Trimming removed 1 base from V and 0 bases from J, with 9 bases in between. Germline CDR1 reads LNHNV; CDR2 reads YYDKDF (reference sequence). The CDR3 runs to 16 residues. This chain's CDR3 is CATSRVPGTTNEKLFF. The CDR3 nucleotides read TGTGCCACCAGCAGAGTCCCGGGAACAACTAATGAAAAACTGTTTTTT.

The chain recombines TRBV18 with TRBJ2-5, with TRBD2 matching 9 bases. V shed 8 bases and J 3 bases; nucleotides not matched to a gene: 7. Germline lookup yields CDR1 KGHSH and CDR2 LQKENI. This CDR3 is built from 14 residues. The CDR3 DNA sequence: TGTGCCAGCCACGGGGCTAGCGGGAAAGAGACCCAGTACTTC. Protein: CASHGASGKETQYF.

This chain uses TRBV4-2 with TRBJ2-3; 8 bases match TRBD2. This CDR3 has 15 residues. CDR1 LGHNA and CDR2 YNFKEQ come from the germline V gene. The V and J ends lost 6 bases and 1 base, in that order; junction bases with no gene match: 6. Here the CDR3 DNA reads TGTGCCAGCAGTCATAGCGGGGTCGGCACAGATACGCAGTATTTT. This sequence encodes CASSHSGVGTDTQYF.

CDR3 in DNA: TGTGCCAGCAGTTCGACGGGGACGGACAGCTCCTACGAGCAGTACGTC. Protein product: CASSSTGTDSSYEQYV. The V and J genes are TRBV6-6 and TRBJ2-7, with D perhaps matching TRBD1 (6 bases). Germline V gives CDR1 MNHNY, CDR2 SVGAGI (reference sequence). CDR3 size: 16 residues. V was clipped by 4 bases and J by 0 bases, with 16 bases between them.

Comment on this clone: Sequence at one end of the junction differs from germline and may be a read error. The rearrangement links TRBV7-7 to TRBJ2-5; 7 nucleotides align to TRBD2. The V gene's germline CDR1 is SSHAT and CDR2 FNYEAQ (reference sequence). This CDR3 is 13 amino acids long. DNA of the CDR3: TGTGCTAGCAGCTTTAGCGGGCAAGAGACCCAGTACTTC. This codes for CASSFSGQETQYF.

The V gene is TRBV5-1, the J gene TRBJ2-1, with D maybe TRBD2 (6 bases). Germline CDR1 SGHRS, CDR2 YFSETQ. V shed 2 bases and J shed 0 bases, with 12 bases lying between them. This CDR3 spans 16 amino acids. The CDR3 region has the DNA TGCGCCAGCAGCTTAGGAGGGCTAAGCTCCTACAATGAGCAGTTCTTC. Its protein product is CASSLGGLSSYNEQFF.

The genes are TRBV6-1 and TRBJ2-7; a possible D gene is TRBD1 (5 bases). Trimming left V 0 bases short and J 1 base short, with 13 bases between. CDR3 length: 16 residues. CDR1 and CDR2 (germline): MNHNS, SASEGT. CDR3 DNA: TGTGCCAGCAGTGAAGCTCTGGCTGCAGGGTCCTACGAGCAGTACGTC. It yields the protein CASSEALAAGSYEQYV.

CDR3 nucleotides: TGTGCCAGCAGTTTAAGCCACGTCGCGACCCAGTACTTC. It yields the protein CASSLSHVATQYF. V is TRBV28 and J is TRBJ2-5, with D unclear. CDR1 is MDHEN and CDR2 is SYDVKM in the germline V gene. Trimming took 2 bases from V and 7 from J, leaving 11 bases between them. This CDR3 region has 13 residues.

The chain combines TRBV6-1 with TRBJ2-2; 11 bases line up with TRBD2. Germline-derived CDR1 and CDR2 are MNHNS and SASEGT. V lost 6 bases, J lost 4 bases, and 4 bases stayed unmatched. The CDR3 loop spans 15 amino acids. Here the CDR3 reads CASSLSGRVTGELFF. The CDR3 nucleotides read TGTGCCAGCAGCCTTAGCGGGAGGGTCACCGGGGAGCTGTTTTTT.

The gene calls are TRBV5-1 and TRBJ2-3, with 7 positions matching TRBD2. Per the germline V gene, CDR1 is SGHRS and CDR2 is YFSETQ. The V and J ends lost 4 bases and 2 bases, in that order; junction bases with no gene match: 13. This CDR3 spans 17 amino acids. CDR3 region: CASSLLPAGVTTDTQYF. The CDR3 DNA sequence: TGCGCCAGCAGCCTCTTACCTGCGGGGGTTACCACAGATACGCAGTATTTT. Variable domain in full (rest from reference TRBV5-1 and TRBJ2-3): KAGVTQTPRYLIKTRGQQVTLSCSPISGHRSVSWYQQTPGQGLQFLFEYFSETQRNKGNFPGRFSGRQFSNSRSEMNVSTLELGDSALYLCASSLLPAGVTTDTQYFGPGTRLTVL.

The chain couples TRBV6-6 to TRBJ2-7; 7 nucleotides agree with TRBD2. The CDR3 runs to 12 residues. Germline V lookup: CDR1 MNHNY, CDR2 SVGAGI (reference sequence). V dropped 5 bases and J dropped 5; count of bases not matched to a gene: 3. The CDR3: CASSLRGDEQYV. In nucleotides, the CDR3 is TGTGCCAGCAGTCTACGGGGGGACGAGCAGTACGTC.

The chain is built from TRBV27 and TRBJ1-2; D remains ambiguous. The CDR3 is 12 amino acids. Trimming removed 6 bases at V and 4 bases at J, with 9 bases between. Germline values: CDR1 MNHEY, CDR2 SMNVEV (reference sequence). CDR3 sequence: CASREGLYGYTF. The CDR3 coding sequence is TGTGCCAGCAGGGAGGGCCTCTATGGCTACACCTTC.

The V call is TRBV30, the J call TRBJ1-1; tentative D call: TRBD1 (5 bases). The V gene's germline CDR1 is GTSNPN and CDR2 SVGIG (reference sequence). This CDR3 is built from 15 residues. Trimming stripped 3 bases from V and 5 bases from J, with 19 bases between. The CDR3 sequence is CAWREDTLGGTEAFF. The DNA of the CDR3 is TGTGCCTGGAGGGAGGACACTTTGGGAGGTACTGAAGCTTTCTTT.

The chain has TRBV10-2 and TRBJ1-6; D not certain. The length of the CDR3 is 13 residues. Trimming took off 2 bases at V and 6 bases at J, with 5 bases between the two ends. Germline loops: CDR1 WSHSY, CDR2 SAAADI. Written as DNA, the CDR3 is TGCGCCAGCAGTGAGGAGCGTAATTCACCCCTCCACTTT. Translating gives CASSEERNSPLHF.

This chain links TRBV9 with TRBJ1-6; D perhaps matches TRBD1 (5 bases). V was pared by 3 bases and J by 10 bases, with 14 bases between. Germline CDR1 reads SGDLS; CDR2 reads YYNGEE. This CDR3 has 14 residues. CDR3 residues: CASSGVSGQSPLHF. The CDR3 nucleotides read TGTGCCAGCAGCGGGGTATCAGGGCAATCACCCCTCCACTTT.

The chain joins TRBV27 to TRBJ2-1; 7 bases fit TRBD1. This CDR3 comprises 16 residues. V lost 2 bases, J lost 9 bases, and 13 bases stayed unmatched. Looked up from germline, CDR1 is MNHEY and CDR2 is SMNVEV (reference sequence). The CDR3 DNA is TGTGCCAGCAGTTTAACGGCAGGGGGAAGTGGCAGTGAGCAGTTCTTC. This sequence encodes CASSLTAGGSGSEQFF.

The V call is TRBV5-1, the J call TRBJ2-4, with D maybe TRBD2 (6 bases). V lost 0 bases and J 6 bases, leaving 10 bases between the germline ends. Germline CDR1 and CDR2: SGHRS and YFSETQ. The CDR3 totals 14 residues. The CDR3 is CASSLVEGGNIQYF. CDR3 coding DNA: TGCGCCAGCAGCTTGGTGGAGGGAGGAAACATTCAGTACTTC. The full variable domain, completed using reference TRBV5-1 and TRBJ2-4, is KAGVTQTPRYLIKTRGQQVTLSCSPISGHRSVSWYQQTPGQGLQFLFEYFSETQRNKGNFPGRFSGRQFSNSRSEMNVSTLELGDSALYLCASSLVEGGNIQYFGAGTRLSVL.

The chain has TRBV7-2 and TRBJ1-1, with D perhaps TRBD1 (6 bases). Trimming took off 3 bases at V and 6 bases at J, with 14 bases between the two ends. The CDR3 has 14 residues. Germline V gives CDR1 SGHTA, CDR2 FQGNSA. The CDR3 protein is CASSLWAGGPEAFF. The CDR3 DNA follows: TGTGCCAGCAGCTTGTGGGCTGGGGGCCCTGAAGCTTTCTTT.

The chain uses TRBV7-9 and TRBJ1-2; TRBD1 aligns across 7 bases. CDR1 and CDR2 (germline): SEHNR, FQNEAQ (reference sequence). There are 13 residues in the CDR3. V lost 5 bases and J lost 4; bases outside the gene matches: 4. The CDR3 protein is CASSPGTAYGYTF. CDR3 DNA sequence: TGTGCCAGCAGCCCCGGGACAGCCTATGGCTACACCTTC.

V usage is TRBV19 and J usage is TRBJ1-3; maybe TRBD1 (5 bases). The CDR3 is 14 residues long. In germline, CDR1 is LNHDA, CDR2 SQIVND (reference sequence). Trimming left V 5 bases short and J 0 bases short, with 8 bases between. CDR3: CASSQQVSGNTIYF. In DNA, the CDR3 is TGTGCCAGTAGTCAACAGGTCTCTGGAAACACCATATATTTT.

The rearrangement joins TRBV5-6 to TRBJ1-1; TRBD1 might be the D (5 bases). CDR1 SGHDT and CDR2 YYEEEE come from the germline V gene. Deletions cut 4 bases from V and 0 bases from J, with 13 bases between. The CDR3 sequence is 15 residues long. DNA of the CDR3: TGTGCCAGCAGCGCCGGGACTTTGATGAACACTGAAGCTTTCTTT. Its translation: CASSAGTLMNTEAFF.